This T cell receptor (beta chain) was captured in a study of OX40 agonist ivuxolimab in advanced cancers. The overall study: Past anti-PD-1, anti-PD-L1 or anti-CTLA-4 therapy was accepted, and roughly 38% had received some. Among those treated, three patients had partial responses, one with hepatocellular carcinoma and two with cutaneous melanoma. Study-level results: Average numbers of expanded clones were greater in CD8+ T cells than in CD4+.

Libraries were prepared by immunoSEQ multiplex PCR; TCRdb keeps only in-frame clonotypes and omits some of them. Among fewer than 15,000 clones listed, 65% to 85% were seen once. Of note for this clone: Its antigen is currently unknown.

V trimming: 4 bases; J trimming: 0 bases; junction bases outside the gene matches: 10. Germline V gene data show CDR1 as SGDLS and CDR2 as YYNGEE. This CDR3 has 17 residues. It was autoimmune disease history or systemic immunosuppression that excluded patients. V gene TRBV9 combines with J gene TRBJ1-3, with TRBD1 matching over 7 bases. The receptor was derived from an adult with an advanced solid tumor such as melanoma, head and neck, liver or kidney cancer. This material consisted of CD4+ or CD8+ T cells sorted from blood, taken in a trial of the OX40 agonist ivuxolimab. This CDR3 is CASSHKGQATSGNTIYF. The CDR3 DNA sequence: TGTGCCAGCAGCCATAAAGGACAGGCAACCTCTGGAAACACCATATATTTT.